The clone carrying this T cell receptor (beta chain) appeared a few times. Germline assignment: CDR1 SGHNT and CDR2 YYREEE (reference sequence). The CDR3 runs 13 residues. V lost 5 bases and J lost 2, with 10 bases in between. The source of the sample is a study of blood T cell repertoires in COVID-19. Study-level background: Samples representing acute and convalescent COVID-19 were sourced from the United States, Italy and Spain. Sources were T cells, B-cell-depleted T cells, or PBMCs; the material itself was cDNA or gDNA.

Original processing methods: By means of reference gene primer amplification, nucleated cell counts were estimated. The protocol was immunoSEQ multiplex PCR, while the TCRdb copy is restricted to in-frame clones and leaves out a portion. Clone size and the V and J calls come from that table; the DNA yielded D and trimming. In the table there are a few hundred thousand clones, under 90% of which are singletons. Patients in Seattle were enrolled during active infection, then followed longitudinally. The chain combines TRBV5-4 with TRBJ1-1, with D possibly being TRBD1 (5 bases). The material sequenced was peripheral blood. The sequence came from a woman at least 80 years old with COVID-19, enrolled during active disease. The CDR3 spells CASSSTGNTEAFF. CDR3 sequence (DNA): TGTGCCAGCAGTTCAACAGGAAACACTGAAGCTTTCTTT.